This entry lists 18 T cell receptor beta chains sequenced from one sample in a study of T cell responses to AZD1222 COVID-19 vaccine. Clones were sequenced by immunoSEQ multiplex PCR, and TCRdb holds only the in-frame ones, with some missing. Among hundreds of thousands of clones listed, about 94% were seen once. The starting material was peripheral blood, obtained 28 days after the second AZD1222 dose. The receptors derive from an adult who received the AZD1222 COVID-19 vaccine.

The chain employs TRBV7-2 and TRBJ2-5; D is perhaps TRBD1 or TRBD2 (5 bases each). CDR3 size: 16 residues. From germline, CDR1 is SGHTA and CDR2 FQGNSA. Trimming shortened V by 5 bases and J by 0 bases, and 16 bases separated the two germline ends. The CDR3 bases are TGTGCCAGCAGCCCCCTAAGGGGAGATTACCAAGAGACCCAGTACTTC. Encoded protein: CASSPLRGDYQETQYF.

The count of this clone is one. This rearrangement joins TRBV4-1 to TRBJ2-1; no firm D call. Germline lookup yields CDR1 MGHRA and CDR2 YSYEKL. The CDR3 spans 11 residues. The V end was cut by 10 bases, the J end by 3 bases, with 7 bases between. The CDR3 bases are TGCGCCACCCGCCACTACAATGAGCAGTTCTTC. Its translation is CATRHYNEQFF.

The chain links TRBV19 to TRBJ1-2; D is possibly TRBD1 (6 bases). With 0 bases removed from V and 4 bases from J, the gap between germline ends came to 12 bases. The CDR3 loop spans 15 amino acids. CDR1 and CDR2 from the germline V gene are LNHDA and SQIVND (reference sequence). The CDR3 DNA sequence: TGTGCCAGTAGTATAGATCACAGGGAGAGCTATGGCTACACCTTC. Translating it yields CASSIDHRESYGYTF. The complete variable domain, with remaining parts taken from reference TRBV19 and TRBJ1-2, reads DGGITQSPKYLFRKEGQNVTLSCEQNLNHDAMYWYRQDPGQGLRLIYYSQIVNDFQKGDIAEGYSVSREKKESFPLTVTSAQKNPTAFYLCASSIDHRESYGYTFGSGTRLTVV.

The CDR3 spells CASSPGQGAGQPQHF. In nucleotides, the CDR3 is TGTGCCAGCTCACCGGGGCAGGGGGCCGGTCAGCCCCAGCATTTT. The chain employs TRBV18 and TRBJ1-5; 8 bases align to TRBD1. The V and J ends lost 3 bases and 6 bases, in that order; junction bases with no gene match: 7. This CDR3 region has 15 residues. CDR1 and CDR2 (germline): KGHSH, LQKENI.

The V call is TRBV18, the J call TRBJ1-3; 7 nucleotides agree with TRBD1. The CDR3 has 16 residues. Germline V gene lookup returns CDR1 KGHSH and CDR2 LQKENI. V lost 4 bases, J lost 0 bases, and 6 bases stayed unmatched. The CDR3 DNA follows: TGTGCCAGCTCACACAACAGGGGCCGCTCTGGAAACACCATATATTTT. As protein: CASSHNRGRSGNTIYF.

On this clone itself: Other DNA sequences in this sample translate to the same CDR3. The CDR3 region is CASSRGTEAFF. DNA of the CDR3: TGTGCCAGCAGCCGTGGGACTGAAGCTTTCTTT. The chain is built from TRBV3-1 (or the pseudogene TRBV3-2) and TRBJ1-1; no firm D call. V was clipped by 4 bases and J by 5 bases, with 5 bases between them. The germline V gene encodes CDR1 LGHDT and CDR2 YNNKEL (reference sequence). This CDR3 is built from 11 residues.

The chain joins TRBV19 to TRBJ2-7; the D gene is possibly TRBD2 (6 bases). This CDR3 is 17 amino acids long. Germline V gene sequence: CDR1 LNHDA, CDR2 SQIVND (reference sequence). Trimming stripped 3 bases from V and 0 bases from J, with 18 bases between. The CDR3 loop is CASSIAPPRDASYEQYF. The CDR3 nucleotides read TGTGCCAGTAGTATTGCCCCGCCGCGGGATGCCTCCTACGAGCAGTACTTC.

This chain connects TRBV3-1 (or the pseudogene TRBV3-2) to TRBJ2-6; D is undetermined. Trimming stripped 1 base from V and 0 bases from J, with 10 bases between. Germline loops: CDR1 LGHDT, CDR2 YNNKEL (reference sequence). The CDR3 sequence is 17 residues long. The CDR3 sequence is CASSQGFIGSGANVLTF. Here the CDR3 DNA reads TGTGCCAGCAGCCAAGGCTTTATAGGCTCTGGGGCCAACGTCCTGACTTTC.

The V call is TRBV4-1, the J call TRBJ1-1; D is unclear. Looked up from germline, CDR1 is MGHRA and CDR2 is YSYEKL. Trimming shortened V by 1 base and J by 7 bases, and 10 bases separated the two germline ends. The CDR3 runs to 13 residues. CDR3 loop: CASSQGPFGEAFF. The CDR3, as DNA: TGCGCCAGCAGCCAAGGCCCCTTCGGTGAAGCTTTCTTT.

The rearrangement joins TRBV5-1 to TRBJ2-1; D unresolved. There are 13 residues in the CDR3. Between the trimmed V and J ends, which lost 3 bases and 4 bases, there was a span of 8 bases. Germline loops: CDR1 SGHRS, CDR2 YFSETQ. CDR3 residues: CASSYTTYNEQFF. CDR3 in DNA: TGCGCCAGCAGCTACACGACTTACAATGAGCAGTTCTTC.

The genes are TRBV15 and TRBJ2-7; 8 bases agree with TRBD2. V lost 1 base, J lost 10 bases, and 3 bases stayed unmatched. The germline gives CDR1 LNHNV, CDR2 YYDKDF (reference sequence). CDR3 length: 12 amino acids. DNA for the CDR3: TGTGCCACCAGCAGAGCGGGGGGGGAACAGTACTTC. Amino acids: CATSRAGGEQYF.

The gene calls are TRBV6-5 and TRBJ1-2; tentatively, D is TRBD1 (5 bases). The CDR3 loop spans 15 amino acids. The V and J ends lost 5 bases and 2 bases respectively, with 15 bases between them. Germline V gene sequence: CDR1 MNHEY, CDR2 SVGAGI. CDR3 DNA sequence: TGTGCCAGCAGTCCTCGTTGGGGGGGGAACTATGGCTACACCTTC. Translated: CASSPRWGGNYGYTF.

The V and J genes are TRBV5-5 and TRBJ2-3, with D possibly being TRBD2 (5 bases). The germline CDR1 and CDR2 sequences are SGHKS and YYEKEE (reference sequence). V was cut by 2 bases and J by 6 bases, with 16 bases left in between. The CDR3 runs 15 residues. The CDR3 region has the DNA TGTGCCAGCAGCTTTGCCAGCGGCACGGCGGATACGCAGTATTTT. Its translation: CASSFASGTADTQYF.

The genes are TRBV29-1 and TRBJ2-7; 9 bases map to TRBD1. Trimming cost V 7 bases and J 4 bases; bases outside gene matches: 8. The CDR3 totals 13 residues. The germline CDR1 and CDR2 sequences are SQVTM and ANQGSEA. The CDR3 bases are TGCAGCGCTAGTCCCGGGACAGGGTACGAGCAGTACTTC. Amino acids: CSASPGTGYEQYF.

The chain joins TRBV6-5 to TRBJ1-1; no firm D call. Trimming shortened V by 2 bases and J by 0 bases, and 10 bases separated the two germline ends. The CDR3 runs to 15 residues. Germline assignment: CDR1 MNHEY and CDR2 SVGAGI. CDR3 loop: CASSYPGKMNTEAFF. The CDR3 DNA reads TGTGCCAGCAGTTACCCTGGCAAAATGAACACTGAAGCTTTCTTT.

This rearrangement joins TRBV30 to TRBJ2-3; D not resolved. Trimming stripped 8 bases from V and 0 bases from J, with 6 bases between. In germline, CDR1 is GTSNPN, CDR2 SVGIG (reference sequence). This CDR3 contains 11 residues. The CDR3 region has the DNA TGTGCCGGCTACAGCACAGATACGCAGTATTTT. Protein product: CAGYSTDTQYF.

This clone appeared a single time. This sequence joins TRBV28 and TRBJ1-2; D is ambiguous. V lost 8 bases, J lost 3 bases, and 13 bases lay in between. Germline-derived CDR1 and CDR2 are MDHEN and SYDVKM. The CDR3 sequence is 13 residues long. CDR3 sequence: CASRGGSHYGYTF. For the CDR3, the DNA is TGTGCCAGCCGGGGAGGGAGCCACTATGGCTACACCTTC.

J is TRBJ1-2 and V is TRBV28; D gene ambiguous. The CDR3 consists of 14 residues. The V and J ends lost 4 bases and 2 bases respectively, with 11 bases between them. The V gene's germline CDR1 is MDHEN and CDR2 SYDVKM. CDR3 nucleotides: TGTGCCAGCAGTTCGGGTATCCTCAACTATGGCTACACCTTC. Encoded protein: CASSSGILNYGYTF.